This is a list of T cell receptor beta chains from one sample in a study of blood T cell repertoires in COVID-19. Sequencing used immunoSEQ multiplex PCR; TCRdb keeps in-frame clones, though not all of them. Among over 200,000 clones listed, approximately 83% were seen once. Sequencing was performed on PBMCs or T cells enriched from blood (not recorded which). The source of these receptors is a woman between 50 and 59 years old who had recovered from COVID-19. Both conserved end residues are part of each CDR3. A clone size is listed for some rows: how often the clone was seen (once, few, many), or a class if it is expanded.

TRBJ2-7 TRBV3-1/TRBV3-2 - CASSQEFGLGSEQYF
TRBJ1-1 TRBV15 - CATSGTGAGTEAFF
TRBJ2-1 TRBV28 - CASSLEQRLYNEQFF
TRBJ2-7 TRBV5-1 - CASSLGDRVGGEQYF
TRBJ2-3 TRBV5-1 - CASSSYPGLAGGDTQYF
TRBJ1-1 TRBV2 - CASKIRRGGGGTEAFF
TRBJ1-1 TRBV7-2 - CASSSIQGVTEAFF
TRBJ2-2 TRBV6-5 - CASGGTNGGGELFF
TRBJ2-1 TRBV28 - CASSLSWTGNHEQFF
TRBJ2-3 TRBV28 few CASSFLGTGGPDTQYF
TRBJ2-7 TRBV27 - CASSLRFQNYEQYF
TRBJ1-1 TRBV19 - CASTIMGAGTEAFF
TRBJ2-7 TRBV27 - CASSSGLASRSYEQYF
TRBJ2-1 TRBV27 once CASRRDRGYNEQFF
TRBJ1-2 TRBV2 - CASTPDSLLGYTF
TRBJ2-3 TRBV4-1 - CASSQEAQATDTQYF
TRBJ2-3 TRBV6-4 - CASSDAVTDTQYF
TRBJ1-2 TRBV5-4 - CASSFGQANYGYTF